There are a few counts of the clone carrying this T cell receptor beta chain. Its antigen is not identified. Between the trimmed V and J ends, which lost 7 bases and 4 bases, there was a span of 11 bases. CDR1 is MNHNY and CDR2 is SVGAGI in the germline V gene (reference sequence). The CDR3 totals 12 residues. The data were obtained in a study of OX40 agonist ivuxolimab in advanced cancers. The repertoire was sequenced with immunoSEQ multiplex PCR; TCRdb's copy has only in-frame clones and lacks some. Found here are some 150,000 clones, 75% to 95% of them singletons; the top ten hold approximately 0.99%. Whole-study results and caveats: At 0.1 to 3.0 mg/kg, CD4+ and CD8+ blood T cells expanded clonally by week 6.

V gene TRBV6-6 combines with J gene TRBJ2-7; the D gene is possibly TRBD2 (5 bases). The sequencing used CD4+ or CD8+ T cells sorted from blood, collected in a trial of the OX40 agonist ivuxolimab. The source is an adult with an advanced solid tumor such as melanoma, head and neck, liver or kidney cancer. CDR3 in DNA: TGTGCCAGCAACCGGGAAAGGTACGAGCAGTACTTC. This encodes CASNRERYEQYF.